The source of this T cell receptor beta chain is a study of blood T cell repertoires in COVID-19. Overall study: The study drew acute and convalescent COVID-19 samples from the United States, Italy and Spain. Sources were T cells, B-cell-depleted T cells, or PBMCs; the material itself was cDNA or gDNA.

V lost 4 bases and J 9 bases, leaving 16 bases between the germline ends. Looked up from germline, CDR1 is MNHEY and CDR2 is SMNVEV (reference sequence). This CDR3 has 15 amino acids. As originally analysed: From reference gene primer amplification, estimates of nucleated cell counts were derived. Generated by immunoSEQ multiplex PCR, the TCRdb table keeps only in-frame clones and is missing some. V, J and clone size are taken as reported in that table, and D and trimming were inferred from the DNA itself. The table shows some 200,000 clones, with more than 75% occurring only once. The count of this clone is one.

The sequence was obtained from a middle-aged man with active or convalescent COVID-19. The sequencing sample was made of peripheral blood. V gene TRBV27 combines with J gene TRBJ1-6; maybe TRBD1 (6 bases). The CDR3 here is CASSWGGARSSPLHF. In nucleotides, the CDR3 is TGTGCCAGCAGTTGGGGGGGGGCTCGCTCTTCACCCCTCCACTTT.